This entry is about one TCR beta chain. Its cognate antigen is unknown. This CDR3 contains 13 residues. Germline V gives CDR1 LGHDT, CDR2 YNNKEL (reference sequence). V lost 5 bases and J 6 bases, leaving 11 bases between the germline ends. The sample belongs to a study of T cell responses to AZD1222 COVID-19 vaccine. Profiled with immunoSEQ multiplex PCR; TCRdb holds only in-frame clones, not every one. The sample shows 110,000 or so clones, approximately 90% of them seen only once. Findings and caveats of the study: A mostly white British donor set with more females was recruited, and clonal diversity was possibly underestimated.

The source was peripheral blood, collected on day 0 of AZD1222 vaccination. The chain combines TRBV3-1 (or the pseudogene TRBV3-2) with TRBJ1-5; maybe TRBD1 (5 bases). The receptor was derived from an adult in good health. CDR3 sequence reads: CASSNGRAQPQHF. The DNA of the CDR3 is TGTGCCAGCAGCAACGGCAGGGCTCAGCCCCAGCATTTT.